This record covers a single T cell receptor (beta chain). The antigen is undetermined. The junction shows a germline mismatch at one end, possibly a read error. This entry comes from a study of response to subunit inactivated influenza vaccine. General study findings and limits: It was suggested by the authors that few new T cells are recruited by each seasonal influenza vaccination.

TCRdb recomputed calls from the RT-PCR reads with MiXCR, one row per CDR3 protein. The table shows a few hundred thousand distinct CDR3 sequences, with about 7.2% occurring only once. The sequenced sample was PBMCs from blood, obtained less than 30 months after vaccination. This TCR was sampled from a man aged 45 to 70 who received an inactivated influenza vaccine.

The CDR3, as DNA: TGCAGTGCCAACCGGGACCATGAGACCCAGTACTTC. Encoded protein: CSANRDHETQYF. This chain connects TRBV20-1 to TRBJ2-5, with D perhaps being TRBD1 or TRBD2 (5 bases each). CDR1 and CDR2 (germline): DFQATT, SNEGSKA (reference sequence). This CDR3 is built from 12 residues.